The 30 T cell receptor beta chains listed next were all sequenced from one sample in a study of cytomegalovirus exposure and HLA in healthy donors. The assay was immunoSEQ multiplex PCR, and TCRdb's table has in-frame clones only and misses some. Of about 360,000 clones in the sample, 80% to 90% were seen once. The material sequenced was PBMCs. The receptors stem from a woman in her late teens or twenties in good health and CMV-seronegative.

The V and J genes are TRBV6-5 and TRBJ2-7; D is unresolved. The V gene's germline CDR1 is MNHEY and CDR2 SVGAGI. The V end lost 2 bases, the J end lost 0 bases, and 11 bases lay between the germline ends. This CDR3 is built from 15 residues. This CDR3 reads CASSYGQAFSYEQYF. The CDR3 DNA is TGTGCCAGCAGTTACGGGCAGGCGTTCTCCTACGAGCAGTACTTC.

J is TRBJ2-7 and V is TRBV11-2; D is perhaps TRBD1 (5 bases). CDR1 is SGHAT and CDR2 is FQNNGV in the germline V gene. This CDR3 contains 14 residues. The ends were cut back, 1 base at V and 5 bases at J, with 12 bases in the middle. The CDR3 nucleotides read TGTGCCAGCAGCTTAGTTGTGAAAGGGGACGAGCAGTACTTC. It encodes CASSLVVKGDEQYF.

This clone was observed a few times. This chain links TRBV10-3 with TRBJ1-6; D is unclear. Germline V gene lookup returns CDR1 ENHRY and CDR2 SYGVKD. The V gene lost 6 bases and the J gene lost 8 bases, with 11 bases spanning the gap. The CDR3 runs 13 residues. The CDR3 spells CAIRPDEDSPLHF. The DNA of the CDR3 is TGTGCCATCAGACCCGATGAGGATTCACCCCTCCACTTT.

V is TRBV6-4 and J is TRBJ2-5; a possible D gene is TRBD1 (6 bases). Trimming cost V 6 bases and J 7 bases, with 15 bases left between them. The germline CDR1 and CDR2 sequences are MRHNA and SNTAGT. The CDR3 is 13 residues long. The CDR3 spells CASSQTGPGTQYF. CDR3 DNA: TGTGCCAGCAGCCAAACAGGGCCGGGGACCCAGTACTTC.

This clone occurred a few times. The chain joins TRBV6-5 to TRBJ1-2; 7 bases align to TRBD1. V shed 2 bases and J 8 bases; nucleotides not matched to a gene: 5. CDR3 size: 13 residues. The germline CDR1 and CDR2 sequences are MNHEY and SVGAGI. The CDR3 loop reads CASSYGTAKGYTF. CDR3 coding DNA: TGTGCCAGCAGTTACGGGACAGCCAAGGGCTACACCTTC.

On this clone: Just one base apart from a much larger clone, this may be a read error. The chain has TRBV7-6 and TRBJ2-7; 8 bases map to TRBD1. Germline V gene sequence: CDR1 SGHVS, CDR2 FNYEAQ. J gave up 6 bases and V 1 base, and 5 bases lay outside the gene matches. The CDR3 spans 14 residues. The CDR3: CASSLGTGTSEQYF. In DNA form, the CDR3 reads TGTGCCAGCAGCTTAGGGACAGGGACCTCCGAGCAGTACTTC.

The chain uses TRBV2 and TRBJ1-1; a weak D match, TRBD1 (6 bases). CDR3 length: 14 amino acids. Germline loops: CDR1 SNHLY, CDR2 FYNNEI. V was pared by 8 bases and J by 0 bases, with 13 bases between. Here the CDR3 DNA reads TGTGCCAGCTTACAGGGAATCATGAACACTGAAGCTTTCTTT. It is translated as CASLQGIMNTEAFF.

The V call is TRBV15, the J call TRBJ1-5; D gene ambiguous. There are 13 residues in the CDR3. Trimming cost V 6 bases and J 5 bases, with 11 bases left between them. Germline values: CDR1 LNHNV, CDR2 YYDKDF (reference sequence). CDR3 coding DNA: TGTGCCACCAGGATGGCCGGGGATCAGCCCCAGCATTTT. Its translation: CATRMAGDQPQHF. The variable domain in full, completed from reference TRBV15 and TRBJ1-5, reads DAMVIQNPRYQVTQFGKPVTLSCSQTLNHNVMYWYQQKSSQAPKLLFHYYDKDFNNEADTPDNFQSRRPNTSFCFLDIRSPGLGDTAMYLCATRMAGDQPQHFGDGTRLSIL.

V usage is TRBV30 and J usage is TRBJ2-6; D unresolved. This CDR3 comprises 14 residues. The germline V gene has CDR1 GTSNPN and CDR2 SVGIG (reference sequence). With 3 bases removed from V and 2 bases from J, the gap between germline ends came to 8 bases. The CDR3 loop reads CAWSSQTGANVLTF. In nucleotides, the CDR3 is TGTGCCTGGAGCTCCCAGACTGGGGCCAACGTCCTGACTTTC.

V is TRBV28 and J is TRBJ2-3; D may be TRBD2 (6 bases). The CDR3 is 12 amino acids. Trimming cost V 2 bases and J 9 bases, with 9 bases left between them. Germline CDR1 MDHEN, CDR2 SYDVKM. CDR3 in amino acids: CASSLRERTQYF. CDR3 DNA: TGTGCCAGCAGTTTACGGGAGAGAACGCAGTATTTT.

J is TRBJ2-6 and V is TRBV11-2, with D unclear. Trimming removed 5 bases from V and 0 bases from J, with 11 bases in between. CDR3 length equals 16 residues. Germline values: CDR1 SGHAT, CDR2 FQNNGV. The CDR3 protein is CASSARDYSGANVLTF. CDR3 DNA: TGTGCCAGCAGCGCCCGAGATTACTCTGGGGCCAACGTCCTGACTTTC.

This clone was picked up a small number of times. The chain recombines TRBV27 with TRBJ2-7; the match to TRBD1 covers 7 bases. Per germline, CDR1 MNHEY and CDR2 SMNVEV (reference sequence). The CDR3 sequence is 15 residues long. V shed 5 bases, J shed 6 bases, and the junction held 13 bases outside the gene matches. CDR3 sequence (DNA): TGTGCCAGCAGTATCCGCTGGGGACAGCAGGGCGAGCAGTACTTC. Translating it yields CASSIRWGQQGEQYF.

V is TRBV27 and J is TRBJ1-1, with TRBD1 as a possible D gene (6 bases). The CDR3 is made up of 15 amino acids. Germline assignment: CDR1 MNHEY and CDR2 SMNVEV (reference sequence). V was pared by 1 base and J by 1 base, with 10 bases between. This chain's CDR3 is CASSLWGPKNTEAFF. The CDR3 coding sequence is TGTGCCAGCAGTTTATGGGGGCCTAAGAACACTGAAGCTTTCTTT.

The gene calls are TRBV11-2 and TRBJ2-1; the match to TRBD2 covers 7 bases. This CDR3 spans 14 amino acids. Looked up from germline, CDR1 is SGHAT and CDR2 is FQNNGV. J lost 5 bases, V lost 3 bases, and 4 bases had no gene match. CDR3 in DNA: TGTGCCAGCAGCTTGTCGGCGGGAGACAATGAGCAGTTCTTC. Translating gives CASSLSAGDNEQFF.

CDR3 residues: CASSLGGQGFSEQYF. The DNA for the CDR3 is TGTGCCAGCAGCTTAGGGGGACAGGGTTTTTCCGAGCAGTACTTC. This sequence joins TRBV7-9 and TRBJ2-7; TRBD1 agrees at 9 bases. After removal of 1 base from V and 6 bases from J, the junction contained 7 bases not matched to a gene. This CDR3 has 15 amino acids. Per the germline V gene, CDR1 is SEHNR and CDR2 is FQNEAQ (reference sequence). Using reference TRBV7-9 and TRBJ2-7 for the parts outside the CDR3, the full variable domain is DTGVSQNPRHKITKRGQNVTFRCDPISEHNRLYWYRQTLGQGPEFLTYFQNEAQLEKSRLLSDRFSAERPKGSFSTLEIQRTEQGDSAMYLCASSLGGQGFSEQYFGPGTRLTVT.

The chain joins TRBV7-6 to TRBJ2-1; no firm D call. The CDR3 length is 13 residues. Trimming cost V 5 bases and J 6 bases, with 11 bases left between them. Germline CDR1 and CDR2: SGHVS and FNYEAQ. The CDR3 region is CASSLETRNEQFF. The CDR3 coding sequence is TGTGCCAGCAGCCTAGAGACTCGCAATGAGCAGTTCTTC.

This sequence joins TRBV2 and TRBJ2-5; 10 positions agree with TRBD1. From germline, CDR1 is SNHLY and CDR2 FYNNEI. The CDR3 is 14 residues long. V trimming: 1 base; J trimming: 7 bases; junction bases outside the gene matches: 3. CDR3 protein: CASSEGQGARTQYF. The CDR3 DNA follows: TGTGCCAGCAGTGAAGGACAGGGGGCAAGGACCCAGTACTTC.

There are a few counts of this clone. The chain is built from TRBV2 and TRBJ1-5; no firm D call. Per germline, CDR1 SNHLY and CDR2 FYNNEI. The CDR3 is 14 amino acids. With 9 bases removed from V and 4 bases from J, the gap between germline ends came to 16 bases. The CDR3 DNA reads as TGTGCCAGTTCCTCGCGGGATAATAATCAGCCCCAGCATTTT. It translates to CASSSRDNNQPQHF.

The chain recombines TRBV28 with TRBJ2-7, with a tentative D call TRBD2 (5 bases). V was pared by 8 bases and J by 7 bases, with 18 bases between. Germline V CDR1 and CDR2: MDHEN, SYDVKM. The CDR3 runs to 13 residues. CDR3 DNA: TGTGCCAGCTCCTCGGGGTCTCTAGGAGAGCAGTACTTC. It is translated as CASSSGSLGEQYF.

The chain is built from TRBV10-3 and TRBJ2-3; 9 bases agree with TRBD1. Germline V gene data show CDR1 as ENHRY and CDR2 as SYGVKD. The CDR3 covers 17 residues. V lost 5 bases and J lost 2; bases outside the gene matches: 11. The CDR3, as DNA: TGTGCCATCAGTAATCTACCGGGACAGGGCCACACAGATACGCAGTATTTT. It codes for CAISNLPGQGHTDTQYF.

The chain carries TRBV27 and TRBJ2-7, with 14 bases aligning to TRBD2. Germline-derived CDR1 and CDR2 are MNHEY and SMNVEV (reference sequence). Trimming took 2 bases from V and 0 from J; bases not matched to a gene: 3. The CDR3 is made up of 17 amino acids. In DNA, the CDR3 is TGTGCCAGCAGTTTACTCGGGACTAGCGGGAGCTCCTACGAGCAGTACTTC. The encoded protein is CASSLLGTSGSSYEQYF.

The CDR3 region is CASSELAENTGELFF. The CDR3 region has the DNA TGCGCCAGCAGTGAGTTGGCAGAGAACACCGGGGAGCTGTTTTTT. The gene calls are TRBV10-2 and TRBJ2-2; D uncertain. This CDR3 is built from 15 residues. The ends were cut back, 1 base at V and 1 base at J, with 7 bases in the middle. The germline gives CDR1 WSHSY, CDR2 SAAADI.

The chain combines TRBV4-2 with TRBJ2-1, with 10 bases that match TRBD1. The length of the CDR3 is 18 residues. Germline V gives CDR1 LGHNA, CDR2 YNFKEQ. Trimming took 0 bases from V and 6 from J; bases not matched to a gene: 11. Here the CDR3 DNA reads TGTGCCAGCAGCCAAGATGGGGCCGGGACAGGGGCCGCCAATGAGCAGTTCTTC. Protein product: CASSQDGAGTGAANEQFF.

This chain uses TRBV4-1 with TRBJ1-4, with 7 bases lining up with TRBD1. CDR1 and CDR2 from the germline V gene are MGHRA and YSYEKL. The CDR3 is made up of 15 amino acids. The J segment lost 2 bases and the V segment lost 4 bases, leaving 4 bases of the junction unmatched. CDR3 sequence (DNA): TGCGCCAGCAGCCCGCCGGGACAGACTAATGAAAAACTGTTTTTT. This sequence encodes CASSPPGQTNEKLFF.

Only a few counts were recorded for this clone. The chain links TRBV19 to TRBJ2-7, with 7 bases that match TRBD1. The CDR3 length is 12 residues. After removal of 5 bases from V and 6 bases from J, the junction contained 4 bases not matched to a gene. The germline CDR1 and CDR2 sequences are LNHDA and SQIVND (reference sequence). The CDR3 region has the DNA TGTGCCAGTAGTGAGGACAGGCTCGAGCAGTACTTC. Translating gives CASSEDRLEQYF. Combining the CDR3 with reference TRBV19 and TRBJ2-7 gives the whole variable domain DGGITQSPKYLFRKEGQNVTLSCEQNLNHDAMYWYRQDPGQGLRLIYYSQIVNDFQKGDIAEGYSVSREKKESFPLTVTSAQKNPTAFYLCASSEDRLEQYFGPGTRLTVT.

The chain joins TRBV1 to TRBJ2-1; TRBD2 is the table's D call, not checked against the DNA. TRBV1 is a known pseudogene. The CDR3 consists of 22 residues. The CDR3 DNA is TGCACCAGCAGCCAAGAGAAGTCTAGGACTAGCGGGGGGGCCGGGGAGGACAATGAGCAGTTCTTC. Encoded protein: CTSSQEKSRTSGGAGEDNEQFF.

The CDR3 DNA reads TGTGCCAGCAGCTCACTACGTCAGGGTGTAGGGTCACCCCTCCACTTT. Translated: CASSSLRQGVGSPLHF. This chain connects TRBV7-9 to TRBJ1-6; TRBD1 might be the D (5 bases). The CDR3 covers 16 residues. V lost 4 bases, J lost 10 bases, and 20 bases lay in between. Germline CDR1 and CDR2: SEHNR and FQNEAQ (reference sequence).

The sample holds a few counts of this clone. This chain joins TRBV6-5 and TRBJ2-7, with 8 positions matching TRBD2. Unmatched junction bases numbered 5, after V lost 10 bases and J lost 6 bases. The CDR3 is 11 residues long. The germline V gene has CDR1 MNHEY and CDR2 SVGAGI. The CDR3 DNA follows: TGTGCCACCCGGGGGGGCCGCGAGCAGTACTTC. This encodes CATRGGREQYF.

The chain recombines TRBV28 with TRBJ1-4, with 7 bases that match TRBD1. Germline CDR1 MDHEN, CDR2 SYDVKM. The CDR3 loop spans 14 amino acids. V was clipped by 5 bases and J by 8 bases; unmatched bases: 8. The CDR3 bases are TGTGCCAGCAGTATCCCGGGACAGCCCGAAAAACTGTTTTTT. It codes for CASSIPGQPEKLFF.

The genes are TRBV9 and TRBJ1-4; TRBD1 agrees at 9 bases. After removal of 2 bases from V and 6 bases from J, the junction contained 2 bases not matched to a gene. Germline CDR1 reads SGDLS; CDR2 reads YYNGEE. There are 14 residues in the CDR3. The CDR3 spells CASSVRDRDEKLFF. CDR3 bases: TGTGCCAGCAGCGTTCGGGACAGGGATGAAAAACTGTTTTTT.